One sample yielded the 10 T cell receptor beta chains listed below, sequenced in a study of cytomegalovirus exposure and HLA in healthy donors. The PCR ran on 60 Vbeta and 13 Jbeta primers. Sequenced by immunoSEQ multiplex PCR; TCRdb stores in-frame clones only, minus some. The repertoire holds some 78,000 clones, with more than 65% as singletons. The sample consisted of PBMCs. Source of these receptors: a middle-aged woman in good health and CMV-seropositive.

The genes are TRBV10-3 and TRBJ1-3; TRBD1 matches at 9 bases. This CDR3 has 17 amino acids. CDR1 is ENHRY and CDR2 is SYGVKD in the germline V gene. The trim removed 6 bases at V and 0 bases at J, leaving 9 bases unmatched. This chain's CDR3 is CAIRGTGSAYSGNTIYF. CDR3 coding DNA: TGTGCCATCAGAGGGACAGGGAGCGCCTACTCTGGAAACACCATATATTTT.

The chain couples TRBV7-9 to TRBJ2-2; 7 nucleotides align to TRBD1. Unmatched junction bases numbered 8, after V lost 6 bases and J lost 4 bases. Germline V gene data show CDR1 as SEHNR and CDR2 as FQNEAQ (reference sequence). This CDR3 spans 15 amino acids. CDR3 in amino acids: CASRPGQAATGELFF. The CDR3 DNA follows: TGTGCCAGCAGACCAGGACAGGCAGCCACCGGGGAGCTGTTTTTT.

The J gene is TRBJ2-7, the V gene TRBV30, with a possible D match to TRBD1 (6 bases). Per the germline V gene, CDR1 is GTSNPN and CDR2 is SVGIG (reference sequence). The CDR3 is 15 amino acids. V shed 0 bases and J shed 2 bases, with 14 bases lying between them. CDR3 DNA sequence: TGTGCCTGGAGTGTACCGACAGGAAAAGCCTACGAGCAGTACTTC. Translation: CAWSVPTGKAYEQYF.

The V call is TRBV4-2, the J call TRBJ2-7; the match to TRBD1 covers 7 bases. Germline CDR1 and CDR2: LGHNA and YNFKEQ. There are 15 residues in the CDR3. V dropped 6 bases and J dropped 2; count of bases not matched to a gene: 10. CDR3 nucleotide sequence: TGTGCCAGCAGTATAGCCGGGACAGAAACCTACGAGCAGTACTTC. Translation gives CASSIAGTETYEQYF.

This chain connects TRBV6-1 to TRBJ1-1; unclear D gene. Between the trimmed V and J ends, which lost 6 bases and 1 base, there was a span of 9 bases. The CDR3 totals 13 residues. CDR1 and CDR2 from the germline V gene are MNHNS and SASEGT. CDR3 protein: CASRSTSNTEAFF. CDR3 DNA: TGTGCCAGCAGGTCTACCTCGAACACTGAAGCTTTCTTT.

The chain links TRBV4-1 to TRBJ1-1; D possibly corresponds to TRBD1 (6 bases). Trimming cost V 0 bases and J 3 bases, with 14 bases left between them. This CDR3 is built from 16 residues. CDR1 MGHRA and CDR2 YSYEKL come from the germline V gene. CDR3 nucleotides: TGCGCCAGCAGCCAAGAACAGGGCCGCCAGGACACTGAAGCTTTCTTT. Its protein is CASSQEQGRQDTEAFF.

This clone has only a few counts. The V gene is TRBV20-1, the J gene TRBJ2-5; tentative D call: TRBD1 (7 bases). Trimming pared 7 bases from V and 10 bases from J, leaving 16 bases between. This CDR3 contains 11 residues. In germline, CDR1 is DFQATT, CDR2 SNEGSKA (reference sequence). The CDR3 sequence: CSVEGRGVQYF. The CDR3 nucleotides read TGCAGTGTCGAAGGCAGGGGGGTCCAGTACTTC.

The chain has TRBV19 and TRBJ2-5; no definite D call. The CDR3 covers 12 residues. Trimming took 5 bases from V and 2 from J, leaving 6 bases between them. Germline V lookup: CDR1 LNHDA, CDR2 SQIVND (reference sequence). The CDR3 nucleotides are TGTGCCAGTAGTTCGCGACAAGAGACCCAGTACTTC. Translated, it gives CASSSRQETQYF. Full variable domain (outside the CDR3, taken from reference TRBV19 and TRBJ2-5): DGGITQSPKYLFRKEGQNVTLSCEQNLNHDAMYWYRQDPGQGLRLIYYSQIVNDFQKGDIAEGYSVSREKKESFPLTVTSAQKNPTAFYLCASSSRQETQYFGPGTRLLVL.

V is TRBV5-6 and J is TRBJ2-3, with D possibly TRBD2 on 6 matching bases. Trimming pared 4 bases from V and 6 bases from J, leaving 21 bases between. The length of the CDR3 is 16 residues. Germline loops: CDR1 SGHDT, CDR2 YYEEEE. The CDR3 is CASSLQVRGTFDTQYF. Written as DNA, the CDR3 is TGTGCCAGCAGCCTCCAGGTACGCGGGACTTTTGATACGCAGTATTTT.

The J gene is TRBJ1-1, the V gene TRBV6-1; D ambiguous. This CDR3 is built from 14 residues. Germline CDR1 is MNHNS and CDR2 is SASEGT. The V gene lost 8 bases and the J gene lost 1 base, with 14 bases spanning the gap. DNA of the CDR3: TGTGCCAGCCGCCGCGCCCGCTCGAACACTGAAGCTTTCTTT. It translates to CASRRARSNTEAFF.